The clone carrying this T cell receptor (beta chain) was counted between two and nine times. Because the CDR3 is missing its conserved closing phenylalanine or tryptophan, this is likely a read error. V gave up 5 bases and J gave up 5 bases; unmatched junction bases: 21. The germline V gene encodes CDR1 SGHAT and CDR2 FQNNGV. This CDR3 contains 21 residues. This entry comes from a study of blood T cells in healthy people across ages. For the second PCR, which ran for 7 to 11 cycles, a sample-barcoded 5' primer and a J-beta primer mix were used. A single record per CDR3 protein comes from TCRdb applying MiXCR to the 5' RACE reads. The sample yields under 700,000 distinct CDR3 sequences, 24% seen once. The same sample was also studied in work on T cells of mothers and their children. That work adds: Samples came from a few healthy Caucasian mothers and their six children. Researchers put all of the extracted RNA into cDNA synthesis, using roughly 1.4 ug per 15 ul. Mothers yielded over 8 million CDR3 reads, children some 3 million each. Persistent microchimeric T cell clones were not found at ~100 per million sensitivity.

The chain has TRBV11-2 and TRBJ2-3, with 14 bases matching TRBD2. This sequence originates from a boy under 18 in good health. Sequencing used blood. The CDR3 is CASSPDRERLAGGPDGDTQYL. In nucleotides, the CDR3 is TGTGCCAGCAGCCCGGACAGGGAGAGACTAGCGGGGGGGCCAGATGGAGATACGCAGTATCTT.